This T cell receptor beta chain was recovered during a study of blood T cell repertoires in COVID-19. Method: immunoSEQ multiplex PCR; TCRdb's copy keeps in-frame clones and lacks some. Of 110,000 or so clones detected, 85% to 90% appear once; the ten largest clones hold less than 2.5%. V lost 5 bases and J lost 6; bases outside the gene matches: 9. This CDR3 region has 15 residues. Germline lookup yields CDR1 MNHEY and CDR2 SVGAGI. The V gene is TRBV6-5, the J gene TRBJ2-2, with 7 bases fitting TRBD1. Sequenced sample: peripheral blood. The TCR sequence derives from a woman between 45 and 60 years old with acute or convalescent COVID-19. CDR3 amino acids: CASSRARQGAGELFF. The CDR3 DNA is TGTGCCAGCAGTCGAGCTCGACAGGGCGCCGGGGAGCTGTTTTTT.